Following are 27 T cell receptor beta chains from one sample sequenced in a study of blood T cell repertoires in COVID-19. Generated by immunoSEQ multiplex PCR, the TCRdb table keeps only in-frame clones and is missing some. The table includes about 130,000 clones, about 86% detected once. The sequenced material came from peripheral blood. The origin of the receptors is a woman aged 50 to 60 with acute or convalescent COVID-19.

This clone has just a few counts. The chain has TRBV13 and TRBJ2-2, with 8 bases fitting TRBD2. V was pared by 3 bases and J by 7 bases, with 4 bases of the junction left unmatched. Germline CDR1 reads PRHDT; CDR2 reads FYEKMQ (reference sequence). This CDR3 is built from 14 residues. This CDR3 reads CASSFGGVNGELFF. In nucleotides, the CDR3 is TGTGCCAGCAGCTTCGGGGGGGTCAACGGGGAGCTGTTTTTT. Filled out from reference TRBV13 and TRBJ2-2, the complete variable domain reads AAGVIQSPRHLIKEKRETATLKCYPIPRHDTVYWYQQGPGQDPQFLISFYEKMQSDKGSIPDRFSAQQFSDYHSELNMSSLELGDSALYFCASSFGGVNGELFFGEGSRLTVL.

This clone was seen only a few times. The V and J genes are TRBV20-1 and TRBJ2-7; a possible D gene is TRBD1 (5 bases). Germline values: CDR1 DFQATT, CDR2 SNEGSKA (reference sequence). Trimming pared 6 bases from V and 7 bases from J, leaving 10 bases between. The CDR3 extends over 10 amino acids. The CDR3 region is CSASDREQYF. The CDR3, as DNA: TGCAGTGCATCAGACAGAGAGCAGTACTTC.

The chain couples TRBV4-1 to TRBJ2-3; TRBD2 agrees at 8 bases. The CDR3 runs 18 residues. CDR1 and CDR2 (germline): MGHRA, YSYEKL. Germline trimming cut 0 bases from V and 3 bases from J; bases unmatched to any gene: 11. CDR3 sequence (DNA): TGCGCCAGCAGCCAAGATCAGTGGCTAGCGGGTCGGACAGATACGCAGTATTTT. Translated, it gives CASSQDQWLAGRTDTQYF.

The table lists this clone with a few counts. CDR3: CAITTTGDRDGYTF. CDR3 bases: TGTGCCATCACTACCACAGGGGATAGAGATGGCTACACCTTC. The V call is TRBV10-3, the J call TRBJ1-2; 7 bases align to TRBD1. Germline lookup yields CDR1 ENHRY and CDR2 SYGVKD. Losses at the gene ends were 7 bases for V and 6 bases for J; bases not matched to a gene: 11. The CDR3 covers 14 residues.

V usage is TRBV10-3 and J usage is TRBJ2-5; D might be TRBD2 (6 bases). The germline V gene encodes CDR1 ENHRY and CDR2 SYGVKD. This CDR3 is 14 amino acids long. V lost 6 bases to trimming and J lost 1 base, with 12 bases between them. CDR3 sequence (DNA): TGTGCCATCAGCGCGGGGTCAGGCCAAGAGACCCAGTACTTC. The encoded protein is CAISAGSGQETQYF.

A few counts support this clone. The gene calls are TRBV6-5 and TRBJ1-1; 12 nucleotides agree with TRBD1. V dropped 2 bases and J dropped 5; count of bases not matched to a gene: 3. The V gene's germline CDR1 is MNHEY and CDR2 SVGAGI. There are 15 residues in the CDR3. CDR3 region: CASSYRDRGPTEAFF. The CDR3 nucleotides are TGTGCCAGCAGTTACAGGGACAGGGGGCCTACTGAAGCTTTCTTT.

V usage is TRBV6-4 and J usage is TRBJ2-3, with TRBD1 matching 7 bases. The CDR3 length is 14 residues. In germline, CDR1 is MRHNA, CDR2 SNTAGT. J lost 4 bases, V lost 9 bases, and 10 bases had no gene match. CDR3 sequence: CASRVVGTADTQYF. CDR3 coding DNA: TGTGCCAGTAGAGTTGTTGGGACAGCAGATACGCAGTATTTT.

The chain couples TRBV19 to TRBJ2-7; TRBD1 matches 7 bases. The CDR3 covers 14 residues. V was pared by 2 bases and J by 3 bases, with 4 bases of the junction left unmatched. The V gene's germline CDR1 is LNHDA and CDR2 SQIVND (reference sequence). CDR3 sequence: CASSIRTGGYEQYF. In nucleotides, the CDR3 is TGTGCCAGTAGTATAAGGACAGGAGGCTACGAGCAGTACTTC.

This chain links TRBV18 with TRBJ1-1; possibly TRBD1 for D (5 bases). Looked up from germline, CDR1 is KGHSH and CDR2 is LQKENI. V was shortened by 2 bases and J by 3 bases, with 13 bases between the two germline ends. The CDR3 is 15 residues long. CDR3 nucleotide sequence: TGTGCCAGCTCACCAGTGACGGGAGGGGACACTGAAGCTTTCTTT. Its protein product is CASSPVTGGDTEAFF.

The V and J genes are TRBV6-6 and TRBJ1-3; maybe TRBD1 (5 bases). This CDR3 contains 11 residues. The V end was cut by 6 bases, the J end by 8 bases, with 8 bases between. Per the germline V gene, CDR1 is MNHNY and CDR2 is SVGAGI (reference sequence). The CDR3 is CASSQGDTIYF. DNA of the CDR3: TGTGCCAGCAGCCAGGGTGACACCATATATTTT.

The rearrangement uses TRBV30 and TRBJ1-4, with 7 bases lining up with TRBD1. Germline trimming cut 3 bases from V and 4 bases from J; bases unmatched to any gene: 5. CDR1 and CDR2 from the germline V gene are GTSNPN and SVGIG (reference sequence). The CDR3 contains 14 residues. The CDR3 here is CAWSADRSNEKLFF. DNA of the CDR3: TGTGCCTGGAGCGCGGACAGGAGTAATGAAAAACTGTTTTTT.

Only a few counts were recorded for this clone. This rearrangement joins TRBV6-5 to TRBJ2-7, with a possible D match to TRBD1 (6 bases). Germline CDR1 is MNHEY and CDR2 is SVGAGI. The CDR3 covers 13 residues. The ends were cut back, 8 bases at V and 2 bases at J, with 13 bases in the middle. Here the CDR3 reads CASSTGTAYEQYF. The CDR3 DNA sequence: TGTGCCAGCTCTACAGGGACGGCCTACGAGCAGTACTTC.

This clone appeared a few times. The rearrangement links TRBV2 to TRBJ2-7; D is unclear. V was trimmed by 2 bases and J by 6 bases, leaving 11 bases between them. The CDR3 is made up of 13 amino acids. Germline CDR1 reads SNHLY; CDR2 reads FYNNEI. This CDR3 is CASSESPGSEQYF. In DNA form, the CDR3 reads TGTGCCAGCAGTGAAAGTCCGGGTTCCGAGCAGTACTTC.

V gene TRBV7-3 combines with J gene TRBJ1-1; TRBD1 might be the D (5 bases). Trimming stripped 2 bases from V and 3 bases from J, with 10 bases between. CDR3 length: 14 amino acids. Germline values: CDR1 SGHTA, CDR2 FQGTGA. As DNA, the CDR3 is TGTGCCAGCAGCTTATTGGGGGGAGACACTGAAGCTTTCTTT. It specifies CASSLLGGDTEAFF. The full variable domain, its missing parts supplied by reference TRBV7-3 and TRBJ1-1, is GAGVSQTPSNKVTEKGKYVELRCDPISGHTALYWYRQSLGQGPEFLIYFQGTGAADDSGLPNDRFFAVRPEGSVSTLKIQRTERGDSAVYLCASSLLGGDTEAFFGQGTRLTVV.

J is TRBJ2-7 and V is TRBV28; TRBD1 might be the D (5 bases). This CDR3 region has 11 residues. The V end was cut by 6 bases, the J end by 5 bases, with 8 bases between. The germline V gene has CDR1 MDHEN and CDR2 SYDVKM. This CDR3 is CASRGHDEQYF. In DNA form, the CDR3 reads TGTGCCAGCAGAGGACACGACGAGCAGTACTTC.

CDR3 sequence reads: CASSSGQGTDTQYF. For the CDR3, the DNA is TGTGCCAGCAGTAGTGGACAGGGGACAGATACGCAGTATTTT. The chain links TRBV6-5 to TRBJ2-3; 9 nucleotides line up with TRBD1. From germline, CDR1 is MNHEY and CDR2 SVGAGI. CDR3 length: 14 amino acids. The V and J ends lost 5 bases and 3 bases, in that order; junction bases with no gene match: 3.

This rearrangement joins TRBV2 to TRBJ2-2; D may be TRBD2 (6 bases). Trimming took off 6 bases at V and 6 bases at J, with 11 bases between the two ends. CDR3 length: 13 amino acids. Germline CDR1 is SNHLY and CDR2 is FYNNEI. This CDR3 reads CASSFWEAGELFF. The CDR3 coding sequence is TGTGCCAGCAGCTTCTGGGAGGCCGGGGAGCTGTTTTTT.

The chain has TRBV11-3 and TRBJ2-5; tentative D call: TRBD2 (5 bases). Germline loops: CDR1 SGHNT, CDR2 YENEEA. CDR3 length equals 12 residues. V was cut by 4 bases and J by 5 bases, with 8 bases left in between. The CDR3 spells CASSSTGETQYF. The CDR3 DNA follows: TGTGCCAGCAGCTCAACGGGGGAGACCCAGTACTTC. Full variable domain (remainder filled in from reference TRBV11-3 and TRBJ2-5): EAGVVQSPRYKIIEKKQPVAFWCNPISGHNTLYWYLQNLGQGPELLIRYENEEAVDDSQLPKDRFSAERLKGVDSTLKIQPAELGDSAVYLCASSSTGETQYFGPGTRLLVL.

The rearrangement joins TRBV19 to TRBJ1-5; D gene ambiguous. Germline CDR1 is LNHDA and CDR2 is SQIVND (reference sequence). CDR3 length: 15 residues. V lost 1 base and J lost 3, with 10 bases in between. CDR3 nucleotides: TGTGCCAGTAGTATAGTGGAACAGATCAATCAGCCCCAGCATTTT. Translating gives CASSIVEQINQPQHF.

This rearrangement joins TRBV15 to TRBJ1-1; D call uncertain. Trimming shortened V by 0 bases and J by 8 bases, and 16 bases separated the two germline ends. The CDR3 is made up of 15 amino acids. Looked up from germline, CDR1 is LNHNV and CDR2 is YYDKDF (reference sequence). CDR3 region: CATSRDRKPGSEAFF. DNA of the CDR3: TGTGCCACCAGCAGAGACCGGAAACCCGGGAGCGAAGCTTTCTTT.

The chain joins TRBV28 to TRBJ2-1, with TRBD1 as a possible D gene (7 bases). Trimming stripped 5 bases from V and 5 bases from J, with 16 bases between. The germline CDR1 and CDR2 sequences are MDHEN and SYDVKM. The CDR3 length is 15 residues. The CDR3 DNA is TGTGCCAGCAGTCCAAACAGGGGCGGGAACAATGAGCAGTTCTTC. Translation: CASSPNRGGNNEQFF.

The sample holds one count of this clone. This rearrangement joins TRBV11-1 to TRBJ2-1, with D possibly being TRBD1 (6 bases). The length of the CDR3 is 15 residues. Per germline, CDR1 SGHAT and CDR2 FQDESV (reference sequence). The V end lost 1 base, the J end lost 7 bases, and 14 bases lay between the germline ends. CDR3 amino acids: CASSLEGVRGNEQFF. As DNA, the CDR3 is TGTGCCAGCAGCTTAGAGGGCGTTAGGGGGAATGAGCAGTTCTTC.

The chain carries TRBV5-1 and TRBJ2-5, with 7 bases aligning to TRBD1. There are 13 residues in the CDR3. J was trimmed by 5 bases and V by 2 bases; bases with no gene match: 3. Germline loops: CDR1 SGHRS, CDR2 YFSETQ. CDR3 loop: CASSLDRVETQYF. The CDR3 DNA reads TGCGCCAGCAGCTTAGACAGGGTGGAGACCCAGTACTTC.

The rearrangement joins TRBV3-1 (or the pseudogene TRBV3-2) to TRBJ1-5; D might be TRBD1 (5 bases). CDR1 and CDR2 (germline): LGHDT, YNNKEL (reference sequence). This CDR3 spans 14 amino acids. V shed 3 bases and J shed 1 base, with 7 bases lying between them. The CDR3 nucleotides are TGTGCCAGCAGCCATGGGGCAAGCAATCAGCCCCAGCATTTT. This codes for CASSHGASNQPQHF.

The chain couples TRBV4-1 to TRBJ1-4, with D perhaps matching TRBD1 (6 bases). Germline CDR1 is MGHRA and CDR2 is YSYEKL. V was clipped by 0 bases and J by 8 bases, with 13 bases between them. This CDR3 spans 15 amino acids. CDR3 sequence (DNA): TGCGCCAGCAGCCAAGAGTGGGGGCTGGGGGAAAAACTGTTTTTT. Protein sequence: CASSQEWGLGEKLFF.

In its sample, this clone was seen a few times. CDR3 region: CASWVGGGTPLHF. Written as DNA, the CDR3 is TGTGCCAGCTGGGTGGGAGGAGGGACACCCCTCCACTTT. V usage is TRBV2 and J usage is TRBJ1-6; no definite D call. The ends were cut back, 8 bases at V and 11 bases at J, with 16 bases in the middle. Germline V gives CDR1 SNHLY, CDR2 FYNNEI. The CDR3 totals 13 residues.

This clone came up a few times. CDR3 in amino acids: CASSLQGDLGADTQYF. CDR3 coding DNA: TGCGCCAGCAGCTTGCAAGGGGATCTAGGGGCAGATACGCAGTATTTT. The chain is built from TRBV5-1 and TRBJ2-3, with D maybe TRBD1 (5 bases). This CDR3 contains 16 residues. Trimming pared 1 base from V and 4 bases from J, leaving 16 bases between. Germline CDR1 is SGHRS and CDR2 is YFSETQ.